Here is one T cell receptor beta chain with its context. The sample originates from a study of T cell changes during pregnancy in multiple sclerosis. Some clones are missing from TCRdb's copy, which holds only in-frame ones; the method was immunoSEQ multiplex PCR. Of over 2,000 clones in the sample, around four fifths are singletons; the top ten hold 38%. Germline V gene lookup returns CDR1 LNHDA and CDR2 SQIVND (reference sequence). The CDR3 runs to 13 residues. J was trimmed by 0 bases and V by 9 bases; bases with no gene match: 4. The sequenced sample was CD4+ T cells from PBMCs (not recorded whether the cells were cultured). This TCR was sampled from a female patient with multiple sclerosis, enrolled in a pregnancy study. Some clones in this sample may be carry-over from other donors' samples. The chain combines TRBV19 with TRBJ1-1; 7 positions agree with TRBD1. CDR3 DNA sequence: TGTGCCAGCCAGGGACAGATGAACACTGAAGCTTTCTTT. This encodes CASQGQMNTEAFF.